The 27 T cell receptor beta chains below all came from one sample that was sequenced in a study of beta chain features in type 1 diabetes. Expressed TCRB transcripts were sequenced because the isolated RNA had all been reverse transcribed beforehand. Here immunoSEQ multiplex PCR was the method, and the copy in TCRdb shows in-frame clones only, minus some. The data hold about 150,000 clones, with 8.5% to 12% observed a single time. Sequencing input: naive CD4+ T cells from blood. The receptors stem from a man aged 18 to 29 in good health.

This clone was counted between two and nine times. This rearrangement joins TRBV5-1 to TRBJ2-5; D is possibly TRBD1 (6 bases). The V end was cut by 0 bases, the J end by 4 bases, with 10 bases between. CDR1 and CDR2 from the germline V gene are SGHRS and YFSETQ. The CDR3 consists of 14 residues. Here the CDR3 reads CASSLGQDRETQYF. The CDR3 DNA reads as TGCGCCAGCAGCTTGGGACAGGACCGAGAGACCCAGTACTTC.

The chain joins TRBV5-5 to TRBJ2-3, with 8 bases identical to TRBD2. Germline CDR1 reads SGHKS; CDR2 reads YYEKEE (reference sequence). CDR3 length equals 19 residues. Trimming at V came to 0 bases and at J to 0 bases, leaving 12 bases not matched to a gene. DNA of the CDR3: TGTGCCAGCAGCTTGGAGTGGAGGTCAGCGGGGGCTAGCACAGATACGCAGTATTTT. Residues: CASSLEWRSAGASTDTQYF.

This chain links TRBV11-2 with TRBJ2-5; 11 nucleotides match TRBD2. CDR1 SGHAT and CDR2 FQNNGV come from the germline V gene. The CDR3 is made up of 18 amino acids. The ends lost 4 bases at V and 5 bases at J; junction bases unmatched: 15. This chain's CDR3 is CASSWTGTSGMGGETQYF. CDR3 coding DNA: TGTGCCAGCAGCTGGACCGGGACTAGCGGAATGGGCGGGGAGACCCAGTACTTC.

This clone was counted at least ten times. The chain recombines TRBV19 with TRBJ2-7, with 7 bases identical to TRBD1. Per germline, CDR1 LNHDA and CDR2 SQIVND (reference sequence). The CDR3 contains 13 residues. V trimming: 10 bases; J trimming: 2 bases; junction bases outside the gene matches: 8. In DNA form, the CDR3 reads TGTGCCACCACCGGGACAGAGCCCTACGAGCAGTACTTC. Its protein product is CATTGTEPYEQYF.

This clone was seen a handful of times. The chain combines TRBV30 with TRBJ1-5, with a possible D match to TRBD1 (6 bases). Trimming took 1 base from V and 0 from J, leaving 16 bases between them. Germline V gene sequence: CDR1 GTSNPN, CDR2 SVGIG (reference sequence). CDR3 length: 17 amino acids. The CDR3 sequence is CAWSAGRDRHSNQPQHF. For the CDR3, the DNA is TGTGCCTGGAGTGCCGGCCGTGACAGGCATAGCAATCAGCCCCAGCATTTT.

V is TRBV21-1 and J is TRBJ2-2; the table's D call of TRBD1 was not tested on the DNA. TRBV21-1 corresponds to a pseudogene. The CDR3 contains 14 residues. The DNA of the CDR3 is TGTGCCAGCAGTCCCCCGACAGGGTCCGGGGAGCTGTTTTTT. Its protein product is CASSPPTGSGELFF.

This chain uses TRBV7-2 with TRBJ2-5; the match to TRBD2 covers 10 bases. This CDR3 region has 16 residues. The V segment lost 1 base and the J segment 5 bases; nucleotides outside the gene matches: 7. In germline, CDR1 is SGHTA, CDR2 FQGNSA. The CDR3 nucleotides read TGTGCCAGCAGCTTAGTCGTGAGCGGGGGGGCCGAGACCCAGTACTTC. Translated, it gives CASSLVVSGGAETQYF. The full variable domain, with the rest looked up from reference TRBV7-2 and TRBJ2-5, is GAGVSQSPSNKVTEKGKDVELRCDPISGHTALYWYRQSLGQGLEFLIYFQGNSAPDKSGLPSDRFSAERTGGSVSTLTIQRTQQEDSAVYLCASSLVVSGGAETQYFGPGTRLLVL.

This rearrangement joins TRBV2 to TRBJ2-7; 8 bases agree with TRBD1. Per germline, CDR1 SNHLY and CDR2 FYNNEI. The CDR3 extends over 14 amino acids. Trimming cost V 6 bases and J 5 bases; bases outside gene matches: 9. The CDR3 here is CASRWFRGPHEQYF. For the CDR3, the DNA is TGTGCCAGCAGGTGGTTCAGGGGGCCCCACGAGCAGTACTTC.

V and J are TRBV2 and TRBJ2-4; TRBD2 might be the D (5 bases). The length of the CDR3 is 14 residues. The germline CDR1 and CDR2 sequences are SNHLY and FYNNEI. The V and J ends lost 1 base and 1 base respectively, with 5 bases between them. CDR3 in amino acids: CASSEGRAKNIQYF. CDR3 DNA sequence: TGTGCCAGCAGTGAAGGGAGGGCCAAAAACATTCAGTACTTC.

This chain joins TRBV9 and TRBJ1-6; 7 nucleotides match TRBD1. This CDR3 has 14 residues. Germline V gives CDR1 SGDLS, CDR2 YYNGEE. V gave up 4 bases and J gave up 13 bases; unmatched junction bases: 11. CDR3 residues: CASSLDRVPHPLHF. The CDR3 DNA follows: TGTGCCAGCAGCCTAGACAGGGTCCCCCATCCCCTCCACTTT.

This clone was seen a few times. For the CDR3, the DNA is TGTGCCACCTGGGAGGGACCCACGAACACTGAAGCTTTCTTT. This encodes CATWEGPTNTEAFF. The chain carries TRBV19 and TRBJ1-1; TRBD1 might be the D (5 bases). V dropped 10 bases and J dropped 1 base, with 16 bases sitting between them. In germline, CDR1 is LNHDA, CDR2 SQIVND (reference sequence). This CDR3 region has 14 residues.

This clone has only a few counts. The V call is TRBV27, the J call TRBJ2-5; 7 bases are shared with TRBD2. J was trimmed by 5 bases and V by 6 bases; bases with no gene match: 6. The germline V gene has CDR1 MNHEY and CDR2 SMNVEV (reference sequence). The CDR3 is 13 residues long. DNA of the CDR3: TGTGCCAGCAGGGGGGGGATCAGGGAGACCCAGTACTTC. Encoded protein: CASRGGIRETQYF.

This clone was counted between two and nine times. V and J are TRBV5-4 and TRBJ2-2, with 12 positions matching TRBD2. Germline trimming cut 3 bases from V and 6 bases from J; bases unmatched to any gene: 9. There are 17 residues in the CDR3. The germline V gene encodes CDR1 SGHNT and CDR2 YYREEE (reference sequence). The CDR3 bases are TGTGCCAGCAGCTCCGCTAGCGGGGGGGCGGTAGCCGGGGAGCTGTTTTTT. Protein product: CASSSASGGAVAGELFF.

This clone was observed a handful of times. The chain recombines TRBV6-5 with TRBJ1-5; D may be TRBD1 (5 bases). The length of the CDR3 is 14 residues. In germline, CDR1 is MNHEY, CDR2 SVGAGI. Trimming cost V 0 bases and J 8 bases, with 11 bases left between them. The CDR3 loop reads CASSYSRAGEPQHF. In DNA form, the CDR3 reads TGTGCCAGCAGTTACTCCCGTGCGGGGGAGCCCCAGCATTTT.

This clone was detected only a few times. As DNA, the CDR3 is TGTGCCTCTAAGCAGGGGGTTAGCTACACCGGGGAGCTGTTTTTT. It encodes CASKQGVSYTGELFF. The chain has TRBV30 and TRBJ2-2; 7 bases align to TRBD1. J lost 3 bases, V lost 7 bases, and 11 bases had no gene match. CDR3 length: 15 amino acids. In germline, CDR1 is GTSNPN, CDR2 SVGIG (reference sequence).

The chain carries TRBV19 and TRBJ2-2; D is ambiguous. CDR1 is LNHDA and CDR2 is SQIVND in the germline V gene (reference sequence). This CDR3 region has 14 residues. V was shortened by 5 bases and J by 0 bases, with 7 bases between the two germline ends. In DNA, the CDR3 is TGTGCCAGTAGTGATGTAGCGAACACCGGGGAGCTGTTTTTT. Translating gives CASSDVANTGELFF.

This rearrangement joins TRBV28 to TRBJ1-5, with D unclear. The CDR3 has 14 amino acids. Looked up from germline, CDR1 is MDHEN and CDR2 is SYDVKM. Deletions cut 7 bases from V and 6 bases from J, with 16 bases between. The CDR3 nucleotides read TGTGCCAGCATCCAGGCTGGTTTAAGTCAGCCCCAGCATTTT. Translated, it gives CASIQAGLSQPQHF.

In this sample, this clone turned up a few times. CDR3 coding DNA: TGTGCCAGCAGATTCAGACAGAGGAGCAATCAGCCCCAGCATTTT. Protein: CASRFRQRSNQPQHF. J is TRBJ1-5 and V is TRBV6-5, with D tentatively TRBD1 (5 bases). The germline gives CDR1 MNHEY, CDR2 SVGAGI. Trimming shortened V by 6 bases and J by 1 base, and 13 bases separated the two germline ends. The CDR3 loop spans 15 amino acids.

The rearrangement joins TRBV7-9 to TRBJ2-7; D call uncertain. CDR1 is SEHNR, CDR2 FQNEAQ, per germline (reference sequence). The CDR3 loop spans 14 amino acids. Trimming removed 1 base at V and 4 bases at J, with 11 bases between. CDR3 sequence: CASSLDGSSYEQYF. CDR3 bases: TGTGCCAGCAGCTTAGACGGGTCGTCATACGAGCAGTACTTC.

This clone was seen a few times. The chain links TRBV7-2 to TRBJ1-3; D perhaps matches TRBD1 (6 bases). This CDR3 has 14 amino acids. Trimming took 5 bases from V and 1 from J, leaving 9 bases between them. Germline lookup yields CDR1 SGHTA and CDR2 FQGNSA. CDR3 residues: CASSGTGSGNTIYF. The CDR3 DNA reads as TGTGCCAGCAGCGGCACAGGGTCTGGAAACACCATATATTTT.

This chain links TRBV7-2 with TRBJ2-1; D may be TRBD1 (6 bases). CDR1 SGHTA and CDR2 FQGNSA come from the germline V gene. This CDR3 has 15 amino acids. The germline V and J ends were trimmed by 0 bases and 6 bases, with 12 bases remaining between them. CDR3 amino acids: CASSLAQGNANEQFF. The CDR3 region has the DNA TGTGCCAGCAGCTTAGCTCAGGGGAACGCCAATGAGCAGTTCTTC.

In its sample, this clone was seen a few times. The rearrangement links TRBV7-9 to TRBJ1-5, with unresolved D. V was trimmed by 3 bases and J by 3 bases, leaving 12 bases between them. CDR3 length equals 15 residues. Germline CDR1 is SEHNR and CDR2 is FQNEAQ (reference sequence). CDR3 sequence (DNA): TGTGCCAGCAGCTTTATAGATGGTGCCAATCAGCCCCAGCATTTT. It specifies CASSFIDGANQPQHF.

This sequence joins TRBV7-8 and TRBJ1-6, with D hard to call. With 0 bases removed from V and 10 bases from J, the gap between germline ends came to 10 bases. From germline, CDR1 is SGHVS and CDR2 FQNEAQ. CDR3 length: 14 amino acids. The DNA of the CDR3 is TGTGCCAGCAGCTTAGCGGCCCGAGGATCACCCCTCCACTTT. Residues: CASSLAARGSPLHF.

The chain uses TRBV19 and TRBJ2-2, with 10 positions matching TRBD1. Losses at the gene ends were 5 bases for V and 4 bases for J; bases not matched to a gene: 7. The CDR3 totals 16 residues. Germline V gene data show CDR1 as LNHDA and CDR2 as SQIVND (reference sequence). CDR3 sequence: CASSSARQGATGELFF. The DNA of the CDR3 is TGTGCCAGTAGTTCTGCGAGACAGGGGGCCACCGGGGAGCTGTTTTTT.

V and J are TRBV2 and TRBJ1-1, with 8 positions matching TRBD1. In germline, CDR1 is SNHLY, CDR2 FYNNEI. Trimming removed 4 bases from V and 6 bases from J; junction bases left unmatched: 7. CDR3 length equals 14 residues. Here the CDR3 reads CASSGGQGLPEAFF. CDR3 nucleotides: TGTGCCAGCAGTGGAGGACAGGGTCTTCCTGAAGCTTTCTTT.

This clone was observed a few times. V usage is TRBV6-6 and J usage is TRBJ1-5, with 8 bases aligning to TRBD1. Germline V gene lookup returns CDR1 MNHNY and CDR2 SVGAGI (reference sequence). CDR3 size: 15 residues. The V segment lost 3 bases and the J segment 6 bases; nucleotides outside the gene matches: 7. In DNA, the CDR3 is TGTGCCAGCAGTTATGTGACAGGGGTCACTCAGCCCCAGCATTTT. Encoded protein: CASSYVTGVTQPQHF.

The sample holds a few counts of this clone. V usage is TRBV7-2 and J usage is TRBJ2-1; 12 bases line up with TRBD2. The CDR3 is 17 residues long. The V gene end was trimmed by 2 bases and the J gene end by 6 bases; junction bases not matched to a gene: 8. Germline V gene data show CDR1 as SGHTA and CDR2 as FQGNSA. DNA for the CDR3: TGTGCCAGCAGCTTAACCTCGACTAGCGGGGGTCTCAATGAGCAGTTCTTC. It specifies CASSLTSTSGGLNEQFF.